The 18 T cell receptor beta chains presented below share a single source sample, sequenced in a study of radiotherapy plus CTLA-4 blockade in lung cancer. Libraries were prepared by immunoSEQ multiplex PCR; TCRdb keeps only in-frame clonotypes and omits some of them. The sample consists of 81,000 or so clones, about 78% of them appearing once. Sample: peripheral blood, taken from a patient treated with radiotherapy plus ipilimumab. These receptors all stem from a human donor with non-small cell lung cancer whose response to radiotherapy plus ipilimumab could not be evaluated. Some clones in this sample may be carry-over from other donors' samples.

The DNA for the CDR3 is TGTGCCAGCAGCTTACAGGGGAGACACACTGAAGCTTTCTTT. Amino acids: CASSLQGRHTEAFF. The J gene is TRBJ1-1, the V gene TRBV6-1; 7 positions agree with TRBD1. V gave up 6 bases and J gave up 3 bases; unmatched junction bases: 7. The CDR3 has 14 amino acids. The germline V gene has CDR1 MNHNS and CDR2 SASEGT.

Notes on this clone: Other DNA sequences in the same sample also yield this CDR3. The chain joins TRBV11-2 to TRBJ1-2; maybe TRBD1 (6 bases). CDR3 length: 13 amino acids. V was clipped by 5 bases and J by 8 bases, with 15 bases between them. Germline V gene data show CDR1 as SGHAT and CDR2 as FQNNGV. CDR3 region: CASSQDSAYGYTF. The CDR3 region has the DNA TGTGCCAGCAGCCAGGACAGTGCCTACGGCTACACCTTC.

The V and J genes are TRBV5-4 and TRBJ1-2, with 9 bases identical to TRBD1. V dropped 0 bases and J dropped 7; count of bases not matched to a gene: 7. The CDR3 is 15 residues long. Germline V gene data show CDR1 as SGHNT and CDR2 as YYREEE (reference sequence). The CDR3 sequence: CASSLAGQGDSGYTF. DNA of the CDR3: TGTGCCAGCAGCTTGGCGGGACAGGGAGACTCTGGCTACACCTTC. Variable domain in full (rest from reference TRBV5-4 and TRBJ1-2): ETGVTQSPTHLIKTRGQQVTLRCSSQSGHNTVSWYQQALGQGPQFIFQYYREEENGRGNFPPRFSGLQFPNYSSELNVNALELDDSALYLCASSLAGQGDSGYTFGSGTRLTVV.

The chain combines TRBV15 with TRBJ2-7; D possibly corresponds to TRBD1 (6 bases). Germline CDR1 LNHNV, CDR2 YYDKDF (reference sequence). Trimming took 4 bases from V and 1 from J, leaving 14 bases between them. The CDR3 runs 15 residues. The CDR3 coding sequence is TGTGCCACCAGCATCTACAGGGATACGTCCTACGAGCAGTACTTC. This translates into CATSIYRDTSYEQYF.

The chain carries TRBV4-1 and TRBJ1-6; possibly TRBD1 for D (5 bases). The CDR3 runs 16 residues. Germline V CDR1 and CDR2: MGHRA, YSYEKL. V was trimmed by 2 bases and J by 10 bases, leaving 18 bases between them. The CDR3 protein is CASSQPVRESNSPLHF. CDR3 bases: TGCGCCAGCAGCCAACCGGTCAGGGAAAGTAACTCACCCCTCCACTTT.

Worth noting for this clone: This specimen includes other DNA sequences encoding the same CDR3. The V gene is TRBV5-1, the J gene TRBJ1-1; possibly TRBD1 for D (5 bases). V was clipped by 0 bases and J by 6 bases, with 12 bases between them. The CDR3 sequence is 14 residues long. Germline V gene data show CDR1 as SGHRS and CDR2 as YFSETQ. Here the CDR3 reads CASSLDGGGAEAFF. The CDR3 DNA is TGCGCCAGCAGCTTGGACGGGGGAGGTGCTGAAGCTTTCTTT.

The rearrangement uses TRBV6-1 and TRBJ2-5; TRBD1 matches at 9 bases. The end of the DNA aligns better with TRBJ2-7, so the J call may be wrong. The germline gives CDR1 MNHNS, CDR2 SASEGT. This CDR3 contains 14 residues. The CDR3 DNA sequence: TGTGCCAGCAGTTTTGACAGGGGGGACTACGAGCAGTACTTC. It codes for CASSFDRGDYEQYF.

V and J are TRBV28 and TRBJ2-2, with D unresolved. V lost 2 bases and J 7 bases, leaving 11 bases between the germline ends. There are 14 residues in the CDR3. From germline, CDR1 is MDHEN and CDR2 SYDVKM. The CDR3 sequence is CASSLTPQVGELFF. CDR3 coding DNA: TGTGCCAGCAGTTTAACTCCTCAGGTCGGGGAGCTGTTTTTT.

This clone came up a few times. The chain links TRBV15 to TRBJ2-7, with 9 bases fitting TRBD1. This CDR3 has 15 amino acids. Germline V gene lookup returns CDR1 LNHNV and CDR2 YYDKDF (reference sequence). Trimming removed 5 bases from V and 5 bases from J; junction bases left unmatched: 10. The chain's CDR3 is CATSGGTGLLDEQYF. For the CDR3, the DNA is TGTGCCACCAGCGGGGGGACAGGGCTACTTGACGAGCAGTACTTC.

A few counts support this clone. The junction departs from the called germline gene at one end, perhaps through a read error. The chain is built from TRBV6-5 and TRBJ1-1; no clear D. The CDR3 length is 14 residues. Germline assignment: CDR1 MNHEY and CDR2 SVGAGI. In DNA, the CDR3 is TGTGCCAGCAGTTACTCAGGAGGTCTCTCTGAGGCTTTCTTT. The encoded protein is CASSYSGGLSEAFF.

The chain employs TRBV10-3 and TRBJ2-3; 7 bases match TRBD1. Germline CDR1 ENHRY, CDR2 SYGVKD. The CDR3 runs 12 residues. The V segment lost 10 bases and the J segment 3 bases; nucleotides outside the gene matches: 4. CDR3 region: CATAQGTDTQYF. CDR3 bases: TGTGCCACCGCACAGGGGACAGATACGCAGTATTTT.

The gene calls are TRBV19 and TRBJ1-1; D gene uncertain. V was shortened by 6 bases and J by 5 bases, with 22 bases between the two germline ends. In germline, CDR1 is LNHDA, CDR2 SQIVND (reference sequence). The CDR3 contains 16 residues. CDR3 in DNA: TGTGCCAGTAGAAGTGCCCTCAGTGAGGGCCGAACTGAAGCTTTCTTT. This translates into CASRSALSEGRTEAFF.

The CDR3 nucleotides read TGCGCCAGCAGCCCTAGACAGGGTTCTGCGTACGAGCAGTACTTC. Amino acid sequence: CASSPRQGSAYEQYF. The rearrangement links TRBV4-1 to TRBJ2-7; 7 bases agree with TRBD1. Germline loops: CDR1 MGHRA, CDR2 YSYEKL. With V trimmed by 4 bases and J by 4 bases, 10 bases remained unmatched. This CDR3 is built from 15 residues.

The chain is built from TRBV7-3 and TRBJ1-1, with a possible D match to TRBD1 (6 bases). The CDR3 extends over 16 amino acids. Trimming took off 5 bases at V and 0 bases at J, with 16 bases between the two ends. Looked up from germline, CDR1 is SGHTA and CDR2 is FQGTGA. CDR3 residues: CASSQQGWEMNTEAFF. The DNA for the CDR3 is TGTGCCAGCAGCCAACAGGGCTGGGAGATGAACACTGAAGCTTTCTTT.

The V call is TRBV7-3, the J call TRBJ2-5, with D uncertain. V dropped 3 bases and J dropped 2 bases, with 13 bases sitting between them. Germline assignment: CDR1 SGHTA and CDR2 FQGTGA. CDR3 length: 15 amino acids. The CDR3 sequence: CASSFGVTPQETQYF. CDR3 coding DNA: TGTGCCAGCAGCTTTGGAGTTACTCCACAAGAGACCCAGTACTTC.

This chain joins TRBV7-9 and TRBJ1-1; no reliable D call. Germline CDR1 SEHNR, CDR2 FQNEAQ (reference sequence). V dropped 1 base and J dropped 5 bases, with 11 bases sitting between them. The CDR3 extends over 14 amino acids. DNA of the CDR3: TGTGCCAGCAGCTTAGGGGCGTGGAGGACTGAAGCTTTCTTT. Protein product: CASSLGAWRTEAFF. Filled out from reference TRBV7-9 and TRBJ1-1, the complete variable domain reads DTGVSQNPRHKITKRGQNVTFRCDPISEHNRLYWYRQTLGQGPEFLTYFQNEAQLEKSRLLSDRFSAERPKGSFSTLEIQRTEQGDSAMYLCASSLGAWRTEAFFGQGTRLTVV.

In its sample, this clone was seen a few times. The chain combines TRBV28 with TRBJ2-7, with D perhaps TRBD1 (6 bases). V was shortened by 3 bases and J by 0 bases, with 15 bases between the two germline ends. CDR1 and CDR2 (germline): MDHEN, SYDVKM. This CDR3 has 16 amino acids. The CDR3 is CASSFQGTSVSYEQYF. The CDR3 nucleotides are TGTGCCAGCAGTTTCCAGGGGACGTCAGTCTCCTACGAGCAGTACTTC. Full variable domain (outside the CDR3, taken from reference TRBV28 and TRBJ2-7): DVKVTQSSRYLVKRTGEKVFLECVQDMDHENMFWYRQDPGLGLRLIYFSYDVKMKEKGDIPEGYSVSREKKERFSLILESASTNQTSMYLCASSFQGTSVSYEQYFGPGTRLTVT.

The chain recombines TRBV5-1 with TRBJ1-6, with a possible D match to TRBD1 (5 bases). CDR3 length: 14 amino acids. Germline V gene lookup returns CDR1 SGHRS and CDR2 YFSETQ. V was shortened by 1 base and J by 8 bases, with 10 bases between the two germline ends. CDR3 region: CASSLRGRDSPLHF. The CDR3 DNA reads TGCGCCAGCAGCTTGAGGGGTAGGGATTCACCCCTCCACTTT.